These T cell receptor beta chains were read from a single sample in a study of identical twins. TCRdb re-analysed the 5' RACE reads in MiXCR, keeping a single row per CDR3 protein. The sample consists of roughly 710,000 distinct CDR3 sequences, 5.5% to 7.5% of them appearing once. Sequencing was done on a sample of naive T cells sorted from blood. These receptors originate from a man aged 18 to 29 in good health. The CDR3 runs from the conserved cysteine through the conserved F or W. Fields, in order: clone size, D gene, V gene, J gene, CDR3 DNA, CDR3 protein. A D gene is named only where the DNA matches it firmly. The size field is filled for only some rows; it gives once, few, many or a size class.

size: few; D: TRBD2; V: TRBV3-1; J: TRBJ2-3; DNA: TGTGCCAGCAGCTCGACTAGCGGGACGGCTGATACGCAGTATTTT; CDR3: CASSSTSGTADTQYF
size: .; D: TRBD2; V: TRBV6-1; J: TRBJ2-1; DNA: TGTGCCAGCAGCCAATCCGCACTAGCGGGAGCTCCCTACAATGAGCAGTTCTTC; CDR3: CASSQSALAGAPYNEQFF
size: .; D: TRBD1; V: TRBV13; J: TRBJ2-1; DNA: TGTGCCAGCACCTCCGGACAGGGGGGCGAGCAGTTCTTC; CDR3: CASTSGQGGEQFF
size: many; D: .; V: TRBV6-1; J: TRBJ1-1; DNA: TGTGCCAGCAGATTGACAGAAACCTATGAAGCTTTCTTT; CDR3: CASRLTETYEAFF
size: many; D: .; V: TRBV28; J: TRBJ2-2; DNA: TGTGCCAGCAACAGGGCCACCGGGGAGCTGTTTTTT; CDR3: CASNRATGELFF
size: .; D: TRBD1; V: TRBV5-1; J: TRBJ1-2; DNA: TGCGCCAGCAACCAAATTCCGGACAGGAGGGCAGGAGGAGGCTACACCTTC; CDR3: CASNQIPDRRAGGGYTF
size: many; D: TRBD2; V: TRBV20-1; J: TRBJ2-7; DNA: TGCAGTGCTAGGGCCCCGTCAGTAGCGGGAGGCGAGCAGTACTTC; CDR3: CSARAPSVAGGEQYF
size: few; D: .; V: TRBV9; J: TRBJ2-6; DNA: TGTGCCAGCAGCGTACTCTCTGGGGCCAACGTCCTGACTTTC; CDR3: CASSVLSGANVLTF
size: few; D: TRBD2; V: TRBV19; J: TRBJ2-1; DNA: TGTGCCAGTAATTATGGCGGCCTAGCGGGAGGGGGCTACAATGAGCAGTTCTTC; CDR3: CASNYGGLAGGGYNEQFF
size: many; D: TRBD2; V: TRBV5-1; J: TRBJ2-1; DNA: TGCGCCAGCAGCTTGGGCGGACTAGCGGGAGTGAATGAGCAGTTCTTC; CDR3: CASSLGGLAGVNEQFF
size: many; D: TRBD2; V: TRBV7-2; J: TRBJ2-4; DNA: TGTGCCAGCAGCCGGGCGGGAGGCAAAAACATTCAGTACTTC; CDR3: CASSRAGGKNIQYF
size: .; D: .; V: TRBV4-1; J: TRBJ2-1; DNA: TGCGCCAGCAGCCAAGTGGTAGTTTACAATGAGCAGTTCTTC; CDR3: CASSQVVVYNEQFF
size: many; D: .; V: TRBV5-5; J: TRBJ2-3; DNA: TGTGCCAGCACGACTAGCACAGATACGCAGTATTTT; CDR3: CASTTSTDTQYF
size: few; D: .; V: TRBV2; J: TRBJ1-5; DNA: TGTGCCAGCAGTATGGGTGGCCCCCAGCATTTT; CDR3: CASSMGGPQHF
size: many; D: TRBD2; V: TRBV28; J: TRBJ2-3; DNA: TGTGCCAGCAGTTTATTGCTCATGGGGCTAGCGGGAAGCAAAGCAGATACGCAGTATTTT; CDR3: CASSLLLMGLAGSKADTQYF
size: .; D: .; V: TRBV5-1; J: TRBJ2-5; DNA: TGCGCCAGCAGCGTGTGGACGGCCCAAGAGACCCAGTACTTC; CDR3: CASSVWTAQETQYF
size: many; D: .; V: TRBV20-1; J: TRBJ1-6; DNA: TGCAGCGGCAGGGGACTTAATAATTCACCCCTCCACTTT; CDR3: CSGRGLNNSPLHF
size: many; D: .; V: TRBV15; J: TRBJ2-2; DNA: TGTGCCACCAGCCCCCGTGGAGGGGGCTACACCGGGGAGCTGTTTTTT; CDR3: CATSPRGGGYTGELFF
size: many; D: TRBD2; V: TRBV28; J: TRBJ2-1; DNA: TGTGCCAGCCCCCCCGGGACTAGCAGCTACAATGAGCAGTTCTTC; CDR3: CASPPGTSSYNEQFF
size: many; D: TRBD1; V: TRBV6-5; J: TRBJ2-1; DNA: TGTGCCAGCATTAGGACAGGGGACTCCTACAATGAGCAGTTCTTC; CDR3: CASIRTGDSYNEQFF
size: many; D: TRBD1; V: TRBV20-1; J: TRBJ2-2; DNA: TGCAGTGCTAGAGATTCGGCAGGGGGTTACACCGGGGAGCTGTTTTTT; CDR3: CSARDSAGGYTGELFF
size: few; D: TRBD1; V: TRBV6-5; J: TRBJ1-1; DNA: TGTGCCAGCAGTTACCTACAGGGGGCTGGGGGGAACACTGAAGCTTTCTTT; CDR3: CASSYLQGAGGNTEAFF
size: many; D: .; V: TRBV28; J: TRBJ1-5; DNA: TGTGCCAGCAGTCGCCGACCAAATCAGCCCCAGCATTTT; CDR3: CASSRRPNQPQHF
size: .; D: .; V: TRBV14; J: TRBJ2-4; DNA: TGTGCCAGCAGCCAAGACCGGGACAAGCAGTACTTC; CDR3: CASSQDRDKQYF
size: .; D: TRBD2; V: TRBV14; J: TRBJ2-5; DNA: TGTGCCAGCAGCCAAACTGACAGGTCCTGGACTAGCGGGAGGGTTGAGACCCAGTACTTC; CDR3: CASSQTDRSWTSGRVETQYF
size: .; D: .; V: TRBV6-6; J: TRBJ2-3; DNA: TGTGCCAGCGAAGCAGGGTGGACGCAGTATTTT; CDR3: CASEAGWTQYF